A selection of T cell receptor beta chains follows, all from one sample in a study of spatial heterogeneity in lung cancer. TCRdb re-called the 5' RACE reads with MiXCR, one entry per CDR3 protein. Of about 82,000 distinct CDR3 sequences listed, roughly 13% were seen once; the top ten hold around 4.3%. The sample here was PBMCs, taken at surgery. These receptors came from a male donor with early-stage non-small cell lung cancer. The CDR3 runs from the conserved cysteine through the conserved F or W. Each record gives: D gene, J gene, clone size, V gene, CDR3 protein, CDR3 DNA. A D gene is named only where the DNA matches it firmly. The size entry is marked missing in some rows and otherwise reads once, few, many or a size class.

D gene: TRBD2; J gene: TRBJ2-7; clone size: few; V gene: TRBV5-6; CDR3 protein: CASSLLAGYSYEQYF; CDR3 DNA: TGTGCCAGCAGCCTACTAGCGGGATACTCCTACGAGCAGTACTTC
D gene: TRBD2; J gene: TRBJ2-5; clone size: few; V gene: TRBV12-5; CDR3 protein: CASGTGLAGGKQETQYF; CDR3 DNA: TGTGCTAGTGGTACGGGACTAGCGGGGGGGAAACAAGAGACCCAGTACTTC
D gene: NA; J gene: TRBJ1-1; clone size: many; V gene: TRBV11-2; CDR3 protein: CASSPGTPNTEAFF; CDR3 DNA: TGTGCCAGCAGCCCAGGGACACCGAACACTGAAGCTTTCTTT
D gene: TRBD2; J gene: TRBJ2-1; clone size: NA; V gene: TRBV28; CDR3 protein: CASSRTSGVPSYNEQFF; CDR3 DNA: TGTGCCAGCAGTCGGACTAGCGGGGTCCCCTCCTACAATGAGCAGTTCTTC
D gene: NA; J gene: TRBJ1-1; clone size: NA; V gene: TRBV5-1; CDR3 protein: CASRELSGTGTEAFF; CDR3 DNA: TGCGCCAGCAGGGAGCTCTCCGGGACGGGCACTGAAGCTTTCTTT
D gene: NA; J gene: TRBJ1-2; clone size: NA; V gene: TRBV20-1; CDR3 protein: CSARGIYGYTF; CDR3 DNA: TGCAGTGCTCGTGGGATCTATGGCTACACCTTC
D gene: NA; J gene: TRBJ1-1; clone size: few; V gene: TRBV7-8; CDR3 protein: CASSPGIPNTEAFF; CDR3 DNA: TGTGCCAGCAGCCCGGGGATCCCAAACACTGAAGCTTTCTTT
D gene: NA; J gene: TRBJ2-3; clone size: few; V gene: TRBV20-1; CDR3 protein: CSASRGVRDTDTQYF; CDR3 DNA: TGCAGTGCTAGCAGGGGCGTTCGAGACACAGATACGCAGTATTTT
D gene: TRBD2; J gene: TRBJ2-1; clone size: NA; V gene: TRBV5-1; CDR3 protein: CASSSLAGGGNNEQFF; CDR3 DNA: TGCGCCAGCAGCTCACTAGCGGGAGGAGGCAACAATGAGCAGTTCTTC
D gene: TRBD2; J gene: TRBJ2-3; clone size: NA; V gene: TRBV10-3; CDR3 protein: CAISEVAGEYTQYF; CDR3 DNA: TGTGCCATCAGTGAGGTAGCGGGGGAGTATACGCAGTATTTT
D gene: NA; J gene: TRBJ2-1; clone size: many; V gene: TRBV7-2; CDR3 protein: CASSSPGNEQFF; CDR3 DNA: TGTGCCAGCAGCTCCCCGGGGAATGAGCAGTTCTTC
D gene: TRBD1; J gene: TRBJ2-2; clone size: NA; V gene: TRBV7-8; CDR3 protein: CASSSQGERTGELFF; CDR3 DNA: TGTGCCAGCAGCTCCCAGGGGGAGCGCACCGGGGAGCTGTTTTTT
D gene: NA; J gene: TRBJ2-7; clone size: NA; V gene: TRBV5-1; CDR3 protein: CASSPDGSYEQYF; CDR3 DNA: TGCGCCAGCAGCCCTGACGGGTCCTACGAGCAGTACTTC
D gene: NA; J gene: TRBJ1-1; clone size: many; V gene: TRBV27; CDR3 protein: CASSFTGSVTEAFF; CDR3 DNA: TGTGCCAGCAGTTTCACTGGCTCGGTTACTGAAGCTTTCTTT
D gene: NA; J gene: TRBJ1-5; clone size: many; V gene: TRBV20-1; CDR3 protein: CSARRQGNDQPQHF; CDR3 DNA: TGCAGTGCTAGAAGGCAGGGTAACGATCAGCCCCAGCATTTT
D gene: TRBD1; J gene: TRBJ2-3; clone size: NA; V gene: TRBV24-1; CDR3 protein: CATSDADRGPSTDTQYF; CDR3 DNA: TGTGCCACCAGTGATGCGGACAGGGGGCCTAGCACAGATACGCAGTATTTT
D gene: NA; J gene: TRBJ2-2; clone size: NA; V gene: TRBV12-5; CDR3 protein: CASEGVTNTGELFF; CDR3 DNA: TGTGCTAGTGAGGGGGTAACGAACACCGGGGAGCTGTTTTTT
D gene: NA; J gene: TRBJ2-7; clone size: few; V gene: TRBV29-1; CDR3 protein: CSVKKITSSYEQYF; CDR3 DNA: TGCAGCGTGAAAAAGATAACTTCCTCCTACGAGCAGTACTTC
D gene: NA; J gene: TRBJ2-3; clone size: NA; V gene: TRBV4-1; CDR3 protein: CASSQDPFGPGVSDTQYF; CDR3 DNA: TGCGCCAGCAGCCAAGATCCTTTCGGGCCGGGGGTTTCAGATACGCAGTATTTT
D gene: TRBD2; J gene: TRBJ2-7; clone size: NA; V gene: TRBV20-1; CDR3 protein: CSAAPGLAGADEQYF; CDR3 DNA: TGCAGTGCTGCTCCTGGACTAGCGGGGGCCGACGAGCAGTACTTC
D gene: NA; J gene: TRBJ2-2; clone size: NA; V gene: TRBV19; CDR3 protein: CASSRSGGIDTGELFF; CDR3 DNA: TGTGCCAGTAGTAGGTCTGGGGGCATTGACACCGGGGAGCTGTTTTTT